These 20 T cell receptor beta chains came from one sample sequenced in a study of post-analysis software for immune sequencing data. Their antigens are not known. Study-level points and caveats: Elevated frequency relative to controls characterized 4 or 5 TRBV segments in patients, TRBV5-6, TRBV5-1 and TRBV20-1 among them.

The TCR beta cDNA libraries carried unique molecular identifiers. TCRdb passed the PCR reads through MiXCR, listing each CDR3 protein once. Among 800,000 to 950,000 distinct CDR3 sequences listed, approximately 53% were seen once. Sequencing was done on a sample of blood. The receptors shown here come from a girl between 10 and 17 years old with multiple sclerosis.

The chain uses TRBV12-5 and TRBJ2-5; TRBD1 matches 7 bases. The J segment lost 8 bases and the V segment lost 1 base, leaving 4 bases of the junction unmatched. The CDR3 spans 13 residues. CDR1 and CDR2 from the germline V gene are LGHNT and FRNRAP. CDR3 amino acids: CASGLGQGGTQYF. The CDR3 DNA reads as TGTGCTAGTGGTTTGGGACAGGGCGGAACCCAGTACTTC.

The chain recombines TRBV15 with TRBJ2-7; either TRBD1 or TRBD2 may supply D (6 bases each). The V and J ends lost 0 bases and 4 bases respectively, with 10 bases between them. Germline V gene sequence: CDR1 LNHNV, CDR2 YYDKDF (reference sequence). The CDR3 totals 14 residues. The CDR3 reads CATSRDGGLYEQYF. CDR3 in DNA: TGTGCCACCAGCAGAGACGGGGGCTTGTACGAGCAGTACTTC.

The chain is built from TRBV5-1 and TRBJ2-7; TRBD2 agrees at 13 bases. This CDR3 spans 15 amino acids. Germline V gives CDR1 SGHRS, CDR2 YFSETQ. The J segment lost 3 bases and the V segment lost 4 bases, leaving 4 bases of the junction unmatched. The CDR3 nucleotides are TGCGCCAGCAGCCCCGGGACTAGCGGGGTCTACGAGCAGTACTTC. Amino acids: CASSPGTSGVYEQYF.

This clonotype was counted a few times. This chain links TRBV20-1 with TRBJ2-7, with 7 bases fitting TRBD2. The V segment lost 4 bases and the J segment 1 base; nucleotides outside the gene matches: 7. Germline CDR1 DFQATT, CDR2 SNEGSKA (reference sequence). This CDR3 has 14 amino acids. CDR3 sequence (DNA): TGCAGTGCTATGCGGGAGAGCATTTCCTACGAGCAGTACTTC. Translating gives CSAMRESISYEQYF.

The V and J genes are TRBV10-3 and TRBJ2-5; perhaps TRBD1 as D (5 bases). The V gene lost 4 bases and the J gene lost 11 bases, with 14 bases spanning the gap. CDR3 length equals 12 residues. The germline V gene has CDR1 ENHRY and CDR2 SYGVKD. The CDR3 here is CAISGLRVEQYF. Here the CDR3 DNA reads TGTGCCATCAGTGGGCTCAGGGTTGAGCAGTACTTC.

In this sample, this clonotype turned up a few times. The rearrangement links TRBV4-1 to TRBJ2-5; 12 bases map to TRBD2. From germline, CDR1 is MGHRA and CDR2 YSYEKL. The CDR3 has 18 residues. The junction had 9 bases not matched to a gene; V was cut back by 3 bases and J by 1 base. The CDR3 reads CASSQPPTSGGSQETQYF. CDR3 sequence (DNA): TGCGCCAGCAGCCAGCCACCGACTAGCGGGGGATCCCAAGAGACCCAGTACTTC.

V is TRBV5-8 and J is TRBJ2-1; 8 positions agree with TRBD2. There are 14 residues in the CDR3. Germline lookup yields CDR1 SGHTS and CDR2 YDEGEE. V lost 4 bases and J lost 6; bases outside the gene matches: 6. The DNA of the CDR3 is TGTGCCAGCAGCCGCAGCGGGAGAGGCAATGAGCAGTTCTTC. Protein sequence: CASSRSGRGNEQFF.

This clonotype has a handful of counts. V gene TRBV4-1 combines with J gene TRBJ2-7, with 7 bases matching TRBD1. Germline trimming cut 5 bases from V and 3 bases from J; bases unmatched to any gene: 10. From germline, CDR1 is MGHRA and CDR2 YSYEKL. The CDR3 consists of 15 residues. The CDR3 protein is CASSKTGTDLYEQYF. The CDR3 DNA follows: TGCGCCAGCAGCAAAACCGGGACAGACCTCTACGAGCAGTACTTC.

The chain couples TRBV29-1 to TRBJ2-7; perhaps TRBD2 as D (5 bases). Germline CDR1 and CDR2: SQVTM and ANQGSEA. CDR3 size: 11 residues. Trimming took 6 bases from V and 4 from J, leaving 10 bases between them. CDR3 in DNA: TGCAGCGTCGTCGAGGGATACGAGCAGTACTTC. Translated: CSVVEGYEQYF.

The chain carries TRBV18 and TRBJ1-1; D is possibly TRBD1 (6 bases). Germline assignment: CDR1 KGHSH and CDR2 LQKENI. V lost 2 bases to trimming and J lost 1 base, with 14 bases between them. The CDR3 covers 16 residues. CDR3 amino acids: CASSPTALDRNTEAFF. CDR3 sequence (DNA): TGTGCCAGCTCACCAACTGCTTTGGACAGGAACACTGAAGCTTTCTTT.

The chain carries TRBV7-9 and TRBJ1-1, with D possibly TRBD1 on 5 matching bases. Germline lookup yields CDR1 SEHNR and CDR2 FQNEAQ (reference sequence). CDR3 length: 12 residues. Trimming removed 8 bases at V and 4 bases at J, with 11 bases between. CDR3: CASRREGTEAFF. DNA of the CDR3: TGTGCCAGCCGCAGGGAGGGCACTGAAGCTTTCTTT.

This clonotype was counted only a few times. The rearrangement uses TRBV5-1 and TRBJ1-2; 9 bases line up with TRBD1. The CDR3 extends over 15 amino acids. Germline V gene lookup returns CDR1 SGHRS and CDR2 YFSETQ. V was clipped by 5 bases and J by 4 bases; unmatched bases: 9. The CDR3 DNA sequence: TGCGCCAGCAGGGGGGTCAAGGACAGGGGCTATGGCTACACCTTC. It yields the protein CASRGVKDRGYGYTF.

J is TRBJ2-5 and V is TRBV20-1; TRBD2 agrees at 8 bases. The germline gives CDR1 DFQATT, CDR2 SNEGSKA (reference sequence). CDR3 size: 13 residues. J gave up 2 bases and V 4 bases, and 3 bases lay outside the gene matches. CDR3 nucleotide sequence: TGCAGTGCTAAGGTAGCGGGGCAAGAGACCCAGTACTTC. It is translated as CSAKVAGQETQYF.

The CDR3 DNA reads as TGTGCCAGCAGCTTCGGGGGGTTCAACGAGCAGTACTTC. Translated: CASSFGGFNEQYF. The chain has TRBV7-9 and TRBJ2-7, with TRBD2 matching over 7 bases. The CDR3 is made up of 13 amino acids. Germline V gene lookup returns CDR1 SEHNR and CDR2 FQNEAQ (reference sequence). J lost 5 bases, V lost 3 bases, and 4 bases had no gene match.

The V and J genes are TRBV6-2 or TRBV6-3 and TRBJ2-1, with D perhaps matching TRBD1 (5 bases). The CDR3 spans 14 residues. Germline CDR1 MNHEY, CDR2 SVGEGT. CDR3: CATQLGLDYNEQFF. The CDR3 coding sequence is TGTGCGACCCAATTGGGGCTAGATTACAATGAGCAGTTCTTC.

The sample holds a few counts of this clonotype. V and J are TRBV20-1 and TRBJ2-3, with D possibly TRBD1 on 5 matching bases. The germline CDR1 and CDR2 sequences are DFQATT and SNEGSKA (reference sequence). V lost 5 bases to trimming and J lost 0 bases, with 15 bases between them. The length of the CDR3 is 15 residues. CDR3 protein: CSAHLRGHSTDTQYF. The DNA of the CDR3 is TGCAGTGCTCACCTTAGGGGCCATAGCACAGATACGCAGTATTTT.

V usage is TRBV6-1 and J usage is TRBJ1-5; D unresolved. The CDR3 is made up of 14 amino acids. Germline assignment: CDR1 MNHNS and CDR2 SASEGT. Trimming took off 0 bases at V and 4 bases at J, with 7 bases between the two ends. CDR3 coding DNA: TGTGCCAGCAGTGAAGCAACCCTTAATCAGCCCCAGCATTTT. Amino acids: CASSEATLNQPQHF.

Here the CDR3 reads CAISLGLAGLSYNEQFF. Here the CDR3 DNA reads TGTGCCATCAGCCTGGGACTAGCGGGTTTATCCTACAATGAGCAGTTCTTC. This sequence joins TRBV28 and TRBJ2-1; 12 nucleotides align to TRBD2. This CDR3 is 17 amino acids long. The junction had 11 bases not matched to a gene; V was cut back by 10 bases and J by 1 base. In germline, CDR1 is MDHEN, CDR2 SYDVKM.

The chain has TRBV7-2 and TRBJ2-1, with 8 bases identical to TRBD2. This CDR3 is 15 amino acids long. After removal of 1 base from V and 7 bases from J, the junction contained 6 bases not matched to a gene. Germline CDR1 SGHTA, CDR2 FQGNSA. This CDR3 reads CASSLDGGAGNEQFF. Written as DNA, the CDR3 is TGTGCCAGCAGCTTAGACGGGGGGGCAGGGAATGAGCAGTTCTTC.

This chain links TRBV29-1 with TRBJ2-3; D assignment may be TRBD1 or TRBD2 (5 bases each). The CDR3 contains 13 residues. Trimming removed 6 bases from V and 6 bases from J, with 16 bases in between. The germline CDR1 and CDR2 sequences are SQVTM and ANQGSEA. This chain's CDR3 is CSVAGTSADTQYF. DNA for the CDR3: TGCAGCGTGGCCGGGACCAGCGCCGATACGCAGTATTTT.